Listed here are 27 T cell receptor beta chains from one sample, sequenced in a study of blood T cell repertoires in COVID-19. The protocol was immunoSEQ multiplex PCR, while the TCRdb copy is restricted to in-frame clones and leaves out a portion. The sample consists of 250,000 to 300,000 clones, 83% of them appearing once. Sequencing was done on a sample of peripheral blood. The receptors shown here come from a man in his sixties who had recovered from COVID-19.

The count of this clone is one. This chain connects TRBV6-6 to TRBJ1-5, with 9 bases fitting TRBD1. Looked up from germline, CDR1 is MNHNY and CDR2 is SVGAGI (reference sequence). This CDR3 contains 14 residues. J was trimmed by 6 bases and V by 6 bases; bases with no gene match: 6. The CDR3 loop is CASSQTGGSQPQHF. Here the CDR3 DNA reads TGTGCCAGCAGCCAAACAGGGGGCAGTCAGCCCCAGCATTTT.

This chain joins TRBV5-1 and TRBJ2-7, with D perhaps TRBD2 (5 bases). Germline V gives CDR1 SGHRS, CDR2 YFSETQ. Trimming removed 0 bases at V and 7 bases at J, with 11 bases between. This CDR3 is 13 amino acids long. The CDR3 DNA follows: TGCGCCAGCAGCTTGGGGGTATCGGGGGAGCAGTACTTC. Residues: CASSLGVSGEQYF.

V gene TRBV18 combines with J gene TRBJ2-7; 12 nucleotides match TRBD2. The trim removed 3 bases at V and 0 bases at J, leaving 6 bases unmatched. Germline V gene sequence: CDR1 KGHSH, CDR2 LQKENI. The CDR3 length is 17 residues. CDR3 bases: TGTGCCAGCTCACCGACTAGCGGGGGCCTTAGCTCCTACGAGCAGTACTTC. Amino acids: CASSPTSGGLSSYEQYF.

The chain is built from TRBV9 and TRBJ2-2; 9 bases are a match to TRBD2. Germline CDR1 reads SGDLS; CDR2 reads YYNGEE. The CDR3 consists of 17 residues. The V segment lost 0 bases and the J segment 1 base; nucleotides outside the gene matches: 4. CDR3 nucleotide sequence: TGTGCCAGCAGCGTAGGCCTAGCGGGAATGAACACCGGGGAGCTGTTTTTT. Encoded protein: CASSVGLAGMNTGELFF.

In its sample, this clone was seen a few times. V is TRBV4-1 and J is TRBJ1-3, with no clear D. CDR1 and CDR2 from the germline V gene are MGHRA and YSYEKL. CDR3 length equals 16 residues. Deletions cut 0 bases from V and 0 bases from J, with 9 bases between. CDR3 region: CASSQDRGISGNTIYF. DNA for the CDR3: TGCGCCAGCAGCCAAGACCGCGGCATCTCTGGAAACACCATATATTTT.

This chain connects TRBV3-1 (or the pseudogene TRBV3-2) to TRBJ2-7; 12 nucleotides align to TRBD2. V shed 0 bases, J shed 4 bases, and the junction held 4 bases outside the gene matches. The CDR3 is 16 residues long. CDR1 and CDR2 (germline): LGHDT, YNNKEL (reference sequence). CDR3 residues: CASSQDLAGGRYEQYF. The CDR3, as DNA: TGTGCCAGCAGCCAAGATCTAGCGGGAGGGCGGTACGAGCAGTACTTC.

This rearrangement joins TRBV5-1 to TRBJ1-1; D may be TRBD1 (6 bases). CDR1 is SGHRS, CDR2 YFSETQ, per germline. This CDR3 is built from 17 residues. With 0 bases removed from V and 2 bases from J, the gap between germline ends came to 17 bases. DNA for the CDR3: TGCGCCAGCAGCTTGGATGTCAGCCAGGGGTTCAACACTGAAGCTTTCTTT. Translated, it gives CASSLDVSQGFNTEAFF.

The rearrangement uses TRBV21-1 and TRBJ1-1. TRBV21-1 is a known pseudogene. The CDR3 covers 20 residues. CDR3 sequence: CASSKVTPGRHSPMNTEAFF. For the CDR3, the DNA is TGTGCCAGCAGCAAAGTGACGCCGGGGAGACACAGTCCGATGAACACTGAAGCTTTCTTT.

The V call is TRBV19, the J call TRBJ1-5, with 8 bases that match TRBD1. V shed 6 bases, J shed 6 bases, and the junction held 10 bases outside the gene matches. This CDR3 comprises 15 residues. Germline V CDR1 and CDR2: LNHDA, SQIVND (reference sequence). The CDR3 DNA follows: TGTGCCAGTAGCCGAGGACAGGGTTCTTCTCAGCCCCAGCATTTT. It is translated as CASSRGQGSSQPQHF.

This chain joins TRBV28 and TRBJ2-7, with 8 bases identical to TRBD1. The V segment lost 5 bases and the J segment 7 bases; nucleotides outside the gene matches: 13. Germline CDR1 reads MDHEN; CDR2 reads SYDVKM. This CDR3 has 15 residues. DNA of the CDR3: TGTGCCAGCAGTGCGACAGGGGTTGCCCTGCGGGAGCAGTACTTC. It is translated as CASSATGVALREQYF.

A single count supports this clone. The chain couples TRBV27 to TRBJ2-3; TRBD2 matches 9 bases. Per the germline V gene, CDR1 is MNHEY and CDR2 is SMNVEV (reference sequence). The CDR3 consists of 17 residues. Unmatched junction bases numbered 7, after V lost 3 bases and J lost 0 bases. This CDR3 is CASSFSGGAPSTDTQYF. The CDR3 DNA reads as TGTGCCAGCAGTTTTAGCGGGGGTGCTCCTAGCACAGATACGCAGTATTTT.

To note about this clone: Other DNA sequences in this sample translate to the same CDR3. The rearrangement uses TRBV7-9 and TRBJ2-7; 12 positions match TRBD1. V was clipped by 5 bases and J by 5 bases; unmatched bases: 4. This CDR3 has 14 residues. Germline CDR1 reads SEHNR; CDR2 reads FQNEAQ (reference sequence). The CDR3 nucleotides read TGTGCCAGCAGCCCGGGACAGGGGGCCAACGAGCAGTACTTC. This sequence encodes CASSPGQGANEQYF.

The genes are TRBV30 and TRBJ1-6; the D gene is possibly TRBD1 (5 bases). CDR1 and CDR2 from the germline V gene are GTSNPN and SVGIG (reference sequence). V was pared by 8 bases and J by 6 bases, with 17 bases between. There are 14 residues in the CDR3. CDR3 loop: CANRAPGSNSPLHF. In DNA form, the CDR3 reads TGTGCCAACCGGGCACCAGGGTCTAATTCACCCCTCCACTTT.

V gene TRBV6-5 combines with J gene TRBJ2-7; D remains ambiguous. Trimming left V 2 bases short and J 3 bases short, with 2 bases between. This CDR3 has 11 residues. Germline-derived CDR1 and CDR2 are MNHEY and SVGAGI. The CDR3 sequence: CASSYLYEQYF. CDR3 nucleotides: TGTGCCAGCAGTTACCTCTACGAGCAGTACTTC.

The V and J genes are TRBV19 and TRBJ2-6; D uncertain. There are 15 residues in the CDR3. Germline CDR1 and CDR2: LNHDA and SQIVND (reference sequence). V lost 3 bases and J lost 1, with 7 bases in between. In DNA form, the CDR3 reads TGTGCCAGTAGTATTCCCCTTTCTGGGGCCAACGTCCTGACTTTC. It codes for CASSIPLSGANVLTF.

The chain carries TRBV15 and TRBJ2-2, with TRBD2 as a possible D gene (5 bases). V dropped 5 bases and J dropped 0 bases, with 16 bases sitting between them. CDR1 is LNHNV, CDR2 YYDKDF, per germline (reference sequence). The CDR3 has 17 amino acids. The CDR3: CATSREPFTANTGELFF. The CDR3 DNA reads as TGTGCCACCAGCCGGGAACCCTTCACCGCGAACACCGGGGAGCTGTTTTTT. The variable domain in full, completed from reference TRBV15 and TRBJ2-2, reads DAMVIQNPRYQVTQFGKPVTLSCSQTLNHNVMYWYQQKSSQAPKLLFHYYDKDFNNEADTPDNFQSRRPNTSFCFLDIRSPGLGDTAMYLCATSREPFTANTGELFFGEGSRLTVL.

This chain links TRBV9 with TRBJ2-2; D is possibly TRBD1 (6 bases). Per the germline V gene, CDR1 is SGDLS and CDR2 is YYNGEE. The V and J ends lost 3 bases and 4 bases respectively, with 13 bases between them. CDR3 length: 15 amino acids. CDR3 in amino acids: CASSATGMGTGELFF. In nucleotides, the CDR3 is TGTGCCAGCAGCGCCACAGGGATGGGCACCGGGGAGCTGTTTTTT. Based on the CDR3 plus reference TRBV9 and TRBJ2-2, the full variable domain is DSGVTQTPKHLITATGQRVTLRCSPRSGDLSVYWYQQSLDQGLQFLIQYYNGEERAKGNILERFSAQQFPDLHSELNLSSLELGDSALYFCASSATGMGTGELFFGEGSRLTVL.

The chain carries TRBV11-3 and TRBJ1-1, with TRBD1 matching 7 bases. The junction had 17 bases not matched to a gene; V was cut back by 1 base and J by 6 bases. This CDR3 region has 18 residues. Germline V gene sequence: CDR1 SGHNT, CDR2 YENEEA. CDR3 loop: CASSLGRGGARGPPEAFF. DNA of the CDR3: TGTGCCAGCAGCTTAGGTCGGGGGGGGGCGAGGGGGCCTCCTGAAGCTTTCTTT.

The V and J genes are TRBV7-8 and TRBJ2-7; tentative D call: TRBD2 (6 bases). There are 15 residues in the CDR3. The germline gives CDR1 SGHVS, CDR2 FQNEAQ. Trimming pared 5 bases from V and 3 bases from J, leaving 17 bases between. CDR3 DNA sequence: TGTGCCAGCAGCCGGACGGACTATCAGAACTACGAGCAGTACTTC. Translating gives CASSRTDYQNYEQYF. Combining the CDR3 with reference TRBV7-8 and TRBJ2-7 gives the whole variable domain GAGVSQSPRYKVAKRGQDVALRCDPISGHVSLFWYQQALGQGPEFLTYFQNEAQLDKSGLPSDRFFAERPEGSVSTLKIQRTQQEDSAVYLCASSRTDYQNYEQYFGPGTRLTVT.

The chain links TRBV19 to TRBJ2-1; a weak D match, TRBD1 (5 bases). Germline assignment: CDR1 LNHDA and CDR2 SQIVND (reference sequence). Trimming took off 9 bases at V and 5 bases at J, with 14 bases between the two ends. The length of the CDR3 is 13 residues. This chain's CDR3 is CASRPTTDNEQFF. Here the CDR3 DNA reads TGTGCCAGCCGCCCCACGACAGACAATGAGCAGTTCTTC.

The chain links TRBV9 to TRBJ1-3; D possibly corresponds to TRBD1 (5 bases). Deletions cut 2 bases from V and 3 bases from J, with 9 bases between. CDR3 length equals 14 residues. Germline CDR1 reads SGDLS; CDR2 reads YYNGEE. The CDR3 loop is CASSVDSVGNTIYF. CDR3 in DNA: TGTGCCAGCAGCGTTGACAGCGTTGGAAACACCATATATTTT.

As regards this clone: Other nucleotide sequences in the sample specify the same CDR3. The CDR3 reads CASSFQSSSSYNEQFF. CDR3 bases: TGCGCCAGCAGCTTCCAGTCCTCTAGCTCCTACAATGAGCAGTTCTTC. The J gene is TRBJ2-1, the V gene TRBV5-1; D gene unclear. The V end was cut by 2 bases, the J end by 0 bases, with 12 bases between. CDR3 size: 16 residues. Germline V lookup: CDR1 SGHRS, CDR2 YFSETQ.

The chain combines TRBV2 with TRBJ2-1; D may be TRBD1 (5 bases). CDR1 and CDR2 (germline): SNHLY, FYNNEI. Trimming left V 5 bases short and J 5 bases short, with 16 bases between. The CDR3 has 15 residues. This CDR3 reads CASSPRRVSNNEQFF. The CDR3 DNA reads TGTGCCAGCAGTCCGCGCAGGGTCAGCAACAATGAGCAGTTCTTC.

CDR3 in amino acids: CATRLNYGYTF. The CDR3 nucleotides are TGTGCTACGCGACTAAACTATGGCTACACCTTC. The chain couples TRBV19 to TRBJ1-2; D gene uncertain. Germline V gene lookup returns CDR1 LNHDA and CDR2 SQIVND (reference sequence). CDR3 length: 11 amino acids.

The V gene is TRBV28, the J gene TRBJ1-2, with 7 bases that match TRBD1. Trimming removed 5 bases from V and 8 bases from J; junction bases left unmatched: 11. The CDR3 has 14 amino acids. Germline CDR1 is MDHEN and CDR2 is SYDVKM. The CDR3 bases are TGTGCCAGCAGTAGTAGACAGGGAGTAGGGGGCTACACCTTC. It translates to CASSSRQGVGGYTF.

The V call is TRBV5-4, the J call TRBJ2-5; a weak D match, TRBD2 (6 bases). Trimming removed 4 bases at V and 3 bases at J, with 19 bases between. The germline V gene has CDR1 SGHNT and CDR2 YYREEE (reference sequence). The CDR3 has 16 amino acids. CDR3 coding DNA: TGTGCCAGCAGCCTTGGAGTCAACCGGGAGAAAGAGACCCAGTACTTC. This gives the protein CASSLGVNREKETQYF.

As concerns this clone: The sample holds other DNA sequences that translate to the same CDR3. DNA for the CDR3: TGTGCCAGTAGTATTTCGGTTTATGGCTACACCTTC. Translated: CASSISVYGYTF. The V gene is TRBV19, the J gene TRBJ1-2; no reliable D call. CDR1 is LNHDA and CDR2 is SQIVND in the germline V gene (reference sequence). The CDR3 has 12 residues. Trimming pared 3 bases from V and 5 bases from J, leaving 7 bases between.